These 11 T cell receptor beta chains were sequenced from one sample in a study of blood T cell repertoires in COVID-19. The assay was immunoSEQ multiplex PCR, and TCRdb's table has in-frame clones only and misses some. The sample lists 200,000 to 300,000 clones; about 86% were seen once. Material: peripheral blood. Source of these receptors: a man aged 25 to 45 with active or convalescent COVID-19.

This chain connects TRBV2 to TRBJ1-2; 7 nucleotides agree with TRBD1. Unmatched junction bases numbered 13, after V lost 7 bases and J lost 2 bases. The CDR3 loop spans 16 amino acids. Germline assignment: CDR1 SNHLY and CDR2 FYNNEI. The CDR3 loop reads CASTTGTDLLNYGYTF. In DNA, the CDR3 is TGTGCCAGCACCACCGGGACAGACTTATTAAACTATGGCTACACCTTC. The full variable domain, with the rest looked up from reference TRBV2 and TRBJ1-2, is EPEVTQTPSHQVTQMGQEVILRCVPISNHLYFYWYRQILGQKVEFLVSFYNNEISEKSEIFDDQFSVERPDGSNFTLKIRSTKLEDSAMYFCASTTGTDLLNYGYTFGSGTRLTVV.

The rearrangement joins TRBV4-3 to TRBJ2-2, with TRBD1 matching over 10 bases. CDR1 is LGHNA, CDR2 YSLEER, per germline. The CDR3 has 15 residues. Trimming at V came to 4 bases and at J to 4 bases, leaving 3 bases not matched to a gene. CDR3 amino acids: CASSRWTGGTGELFF. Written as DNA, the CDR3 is TGCGCCAGCAGCCGCTGGACAGGGGGCACCGGGGAGCTGTTTTTT.

CDR3 in DNA: TGTGCCAGTAGTATTAAGGCAGGGGCGGCCTCGAACACTGAAGCTTTCTTT. Protein: CASSIKAGAASNTEAFF. V usage is TRBV19 and J usage is TRBJ1-1; a weak D match, TRBD1 (6 bases). V lost 3 bases, J lost 1 base, and 18 bases lay in between. The germline CDR1 and CDR2 sequences are LNHDA and SQIVND (reference sequence). The CDR3 contains 17 residues.

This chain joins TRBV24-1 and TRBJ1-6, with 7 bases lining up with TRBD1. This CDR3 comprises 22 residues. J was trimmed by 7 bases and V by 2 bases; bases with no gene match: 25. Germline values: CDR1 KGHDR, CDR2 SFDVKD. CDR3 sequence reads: CATSDSPSVTGKYKGQNSPLHF. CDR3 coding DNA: TGTGCCACCAGTGATTCTCCCTCCGTGACAGGGAAATACAAAGGGCAAAATTCACCCCTCCACTTT.

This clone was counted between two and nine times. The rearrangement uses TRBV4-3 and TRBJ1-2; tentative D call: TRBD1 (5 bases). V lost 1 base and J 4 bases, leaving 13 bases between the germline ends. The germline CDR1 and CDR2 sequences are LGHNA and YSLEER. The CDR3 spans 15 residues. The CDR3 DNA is TGCGCCAGCAGCCAAGCCTTTCAGGGTGGCTATGGCTACACCTTC. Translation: CASSQAFQGGYGYTF.

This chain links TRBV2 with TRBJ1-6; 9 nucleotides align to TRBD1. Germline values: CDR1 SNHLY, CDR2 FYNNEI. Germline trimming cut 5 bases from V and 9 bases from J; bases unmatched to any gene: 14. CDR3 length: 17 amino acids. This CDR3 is CASSFSLSQGASSPLHF. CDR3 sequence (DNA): TGTGCCAGCAGTTTTTCCCTATCACAGGGGGCTAGTTCACCCCTCCACTTT.

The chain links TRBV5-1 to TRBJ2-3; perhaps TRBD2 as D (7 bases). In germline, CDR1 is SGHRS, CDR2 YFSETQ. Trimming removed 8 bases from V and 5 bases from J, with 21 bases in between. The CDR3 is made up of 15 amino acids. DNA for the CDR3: TGCGCCAGTAGAGGGGATCCCGGGGGGCAAGATACGCAGTATTTT. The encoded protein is CASRGDPGGQDTQYF.

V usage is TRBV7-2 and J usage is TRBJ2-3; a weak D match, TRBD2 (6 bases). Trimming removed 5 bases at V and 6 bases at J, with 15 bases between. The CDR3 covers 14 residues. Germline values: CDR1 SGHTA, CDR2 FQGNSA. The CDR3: CASSVRRDGDTQYF. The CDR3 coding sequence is TGTGCCAGCAGCGTCAGGCGGGACGGGGATACGCAGTATTTT. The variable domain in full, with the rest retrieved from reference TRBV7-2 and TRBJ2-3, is GAGVSQSPSNKVTEKGKDVELRCDPISGHTALYWYRQSLGQGLEFLIYFQGNSAPDKSGLPSDRFSAERTGGSVSTLTIQRTQQEDSAVYLCASSVRRDGDTQYFGPGTRLTVL.

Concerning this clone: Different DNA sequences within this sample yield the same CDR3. The CDR3 DNA reads as TGCAGCGTTGAAGAAGTAGAGGATGGCTACACCTTC. It encodes CSVEEVEDGYTF. The chain has TRBV29-1 and TRBJ1-2; D is uncertain. CDR1 and CDR2 from the germline V gene are SQVTM and ANQGSEA. The CDR3 is 12 amino acids. V shed 0 bases and J shed 6 bases, with 8 bases lying between them.

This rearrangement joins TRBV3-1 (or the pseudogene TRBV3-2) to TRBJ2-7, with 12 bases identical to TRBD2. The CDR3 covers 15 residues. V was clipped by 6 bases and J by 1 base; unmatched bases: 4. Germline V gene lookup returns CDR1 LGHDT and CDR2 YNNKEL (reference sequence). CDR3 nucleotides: TGTGCCAGCAGTGCTAGCGGGGGGGCATCCTACGAGCAGTACTTC. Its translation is CASSASGGASYEQYF.

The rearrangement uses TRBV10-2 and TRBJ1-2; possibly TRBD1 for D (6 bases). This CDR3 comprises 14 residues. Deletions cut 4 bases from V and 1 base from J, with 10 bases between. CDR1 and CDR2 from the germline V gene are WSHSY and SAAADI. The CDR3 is CASSGDRSNYGYTF. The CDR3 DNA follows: TGCGCCAGCAGTGGTGACAGGAGTAACTATGGCTACACCTTC.